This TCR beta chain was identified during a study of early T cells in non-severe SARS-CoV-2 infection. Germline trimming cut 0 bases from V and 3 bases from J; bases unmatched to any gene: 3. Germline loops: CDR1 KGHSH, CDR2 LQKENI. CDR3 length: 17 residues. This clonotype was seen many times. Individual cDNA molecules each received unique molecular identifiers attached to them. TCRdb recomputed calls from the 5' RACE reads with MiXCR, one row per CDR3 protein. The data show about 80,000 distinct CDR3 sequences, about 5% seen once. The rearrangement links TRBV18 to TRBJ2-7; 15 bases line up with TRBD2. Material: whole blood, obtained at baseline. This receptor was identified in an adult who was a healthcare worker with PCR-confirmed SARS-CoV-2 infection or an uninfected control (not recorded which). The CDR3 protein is CASSPPMGLAGGYEQYF. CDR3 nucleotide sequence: TGTGCCAGCTCACCACCGATGGGACTAGCGGGGGGCTACGAGCAGTACTTC.